This T cell receptor beta chain is drawn from a study of CD4 and CD8 cells across lung adenocarcinoma regions. By sample fraction, this clonotype is medium-sized. The germline gives CDR1 MNHNS, CDR2 SASEGT. The ends were cut back, 1 base at V and 0 bases at J, with 10 bases in the middle. The CDR3 extends over 15 amino acids. MiXCR was run by TCRdb on the PCR reads, yielding one entry per CDR3 protein. The sample carries approximately 17,000 distinct CDR3 sequences, 46% recorded once. The clonotype comes from a male donor with lung adenocarcinoma. The CD4 and CD8 labels of this study may be unreliable. Sequences were obtained from CD4+ T cells from the margin of a lung tumor. V and J are TRBV6-1 and TRBJ2-7; no clear D. The CDR3 DNA reads as TGTGCCAGCAGTGAAGATCAAGGAAGCTCCTACGAGCAGTACTTC. Amino acids: CASSEDQGSSYEQYF.